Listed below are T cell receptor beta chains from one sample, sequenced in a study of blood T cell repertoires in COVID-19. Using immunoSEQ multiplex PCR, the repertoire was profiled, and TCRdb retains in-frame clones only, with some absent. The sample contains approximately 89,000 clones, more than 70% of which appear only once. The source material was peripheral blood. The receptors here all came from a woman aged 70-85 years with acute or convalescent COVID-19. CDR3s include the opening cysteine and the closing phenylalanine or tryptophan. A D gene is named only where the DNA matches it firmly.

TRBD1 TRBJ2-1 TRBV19 CATLTGSDEQFF TGTGCCACCTTGACAGGGAGCGATGAGCAGTTCTTC
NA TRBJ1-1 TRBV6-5 CASSSQGLNTEAFF TGTGCCAGCAGTTCACAGGGATTGAACACTGAAGCTTTCTTT
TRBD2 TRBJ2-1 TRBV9 CASGLNPGTSGNPPSWEQFF TGTGCCAGCGGTCTCAACCCCGGGACTAGCGGGAACCCCCCATCATGGGAGCAGTTCTTC
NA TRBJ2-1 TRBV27 CASRRGHSINEQFF TGTGCCAGCAGGCGTGGTCACAGTATCAATGAGCAGTTCTTC
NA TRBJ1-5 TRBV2 CASKGTTISNQPQHF TGTGCCAGCAAGGGGACAACCATTAGCAATCAGCCCCAGCATTTT
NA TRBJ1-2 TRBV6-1 CASSEAAGEGYGYTF TGTGCCAGCAGTGAAGCGGCAGGGGAAGGCTATGGCTACACCTTC
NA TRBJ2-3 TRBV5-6 CASSLPGSTDTQYF TGTGCCAGCAGCTTGCCGGGAAGCACAGATACGCAGTATTTT
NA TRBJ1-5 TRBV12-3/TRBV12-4 CASSRTDYQPQHF TGTGCCAGCAGTAGGACAGACTATCAGCCCCAGCATTTT
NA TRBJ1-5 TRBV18 CASSPQGGGNQPQHF TGTGCCAGCTCACCACAGGGAGGGGGCAATCAGCCCCAGCATTTT
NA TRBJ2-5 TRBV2 CASSDGGISGETQYF TGTGCCAGCAGTGATGGAGGGATATCAGGGGAGACCCAGTACTTC
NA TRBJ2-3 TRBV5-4 CASSSGGSLTDTQYF TGTGCCAGCAGCTCGGGGGGCTCGCTTACAGATACGCAGTATTTT